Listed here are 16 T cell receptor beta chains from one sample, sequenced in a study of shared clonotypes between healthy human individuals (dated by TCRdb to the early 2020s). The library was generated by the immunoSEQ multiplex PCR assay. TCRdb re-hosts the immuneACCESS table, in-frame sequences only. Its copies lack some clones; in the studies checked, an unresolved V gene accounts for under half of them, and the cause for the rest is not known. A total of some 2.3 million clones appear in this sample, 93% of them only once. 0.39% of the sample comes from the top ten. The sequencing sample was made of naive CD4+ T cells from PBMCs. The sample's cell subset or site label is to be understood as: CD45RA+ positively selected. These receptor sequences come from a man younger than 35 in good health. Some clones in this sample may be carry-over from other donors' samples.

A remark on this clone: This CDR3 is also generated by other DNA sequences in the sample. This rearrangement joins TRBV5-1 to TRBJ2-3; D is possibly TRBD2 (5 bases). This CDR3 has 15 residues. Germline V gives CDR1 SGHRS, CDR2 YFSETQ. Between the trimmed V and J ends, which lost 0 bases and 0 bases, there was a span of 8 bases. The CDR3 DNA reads TGCGCCAGCAGCTTGGGACTAACCAGCACAGATACGCAGTATTTT. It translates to CASSLGLTSTDTQYF.

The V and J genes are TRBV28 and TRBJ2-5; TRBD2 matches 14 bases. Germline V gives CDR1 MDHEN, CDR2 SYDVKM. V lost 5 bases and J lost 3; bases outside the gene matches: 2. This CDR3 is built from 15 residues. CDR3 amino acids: CASSRGLAGEETQYF. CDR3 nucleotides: TGTGCCAGCAGTAGGGGACTAGCGGGAGAAGAGACCCAGTACTTC.

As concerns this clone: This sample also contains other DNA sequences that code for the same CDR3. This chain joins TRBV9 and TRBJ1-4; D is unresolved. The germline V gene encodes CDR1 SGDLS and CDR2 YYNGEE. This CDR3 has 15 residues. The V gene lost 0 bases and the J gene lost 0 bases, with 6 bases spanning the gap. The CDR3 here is CASSVVGTTNEKLFF. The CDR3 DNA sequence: TGTGCCAGCAGCGTAGTGGGAACAACTAATGAAAAACTGTTTTTT. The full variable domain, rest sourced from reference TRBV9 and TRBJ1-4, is DSGVTQTPKHLITATGQRVTLRCSPRSGDLSVYWYQQSLDQGLQFLIQYYNGEERAKGNILERFSAQQFPDLHSELNLSSLELGDSALYFCASSVVGTTNEKLFFGSGTQLSVL.

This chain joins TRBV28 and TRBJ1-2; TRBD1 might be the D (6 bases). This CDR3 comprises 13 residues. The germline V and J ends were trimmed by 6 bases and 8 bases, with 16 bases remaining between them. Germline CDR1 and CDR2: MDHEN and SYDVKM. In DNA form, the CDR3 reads TGTGCCAGCAGCGTCGGACAGCCCAGCGGCTACACCTTC. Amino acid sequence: CASSVGQPSGYTF.

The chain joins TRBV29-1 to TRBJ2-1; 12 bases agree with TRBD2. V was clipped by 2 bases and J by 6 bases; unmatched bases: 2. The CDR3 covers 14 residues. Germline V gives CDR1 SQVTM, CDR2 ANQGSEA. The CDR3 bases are TGCAGCGTTGAAAGACTAGCGGGAGCCAATGAGCAGTTCTTC. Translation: CSVERLAGANEQFF.

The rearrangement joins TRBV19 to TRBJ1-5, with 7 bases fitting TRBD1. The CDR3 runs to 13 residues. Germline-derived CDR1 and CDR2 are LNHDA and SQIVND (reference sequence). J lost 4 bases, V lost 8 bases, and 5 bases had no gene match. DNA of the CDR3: TGTGCCAGTCAGACAGGGCTAAATCAGCCCCAGCATTTT. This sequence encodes CASQTGLNQPQHF.

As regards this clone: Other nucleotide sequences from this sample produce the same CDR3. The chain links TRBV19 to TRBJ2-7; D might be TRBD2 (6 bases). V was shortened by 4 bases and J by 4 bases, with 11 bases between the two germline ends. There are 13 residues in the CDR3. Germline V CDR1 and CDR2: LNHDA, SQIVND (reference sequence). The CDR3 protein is CASSSPGLYEQYF. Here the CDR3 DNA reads TGTGCCAGTAGTAGCCCCGGACTATACGAGCAGTACTTC.

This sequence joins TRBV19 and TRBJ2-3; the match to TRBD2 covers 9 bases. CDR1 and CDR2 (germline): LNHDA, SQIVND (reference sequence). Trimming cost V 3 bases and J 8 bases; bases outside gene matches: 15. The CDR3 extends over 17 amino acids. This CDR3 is CASSMGVLREGRGTQYF. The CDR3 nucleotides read TGTGCCAGTAGTATGGGTGTGCTGCGGGAGGGCCGAGGTACGCAGTATTTT.

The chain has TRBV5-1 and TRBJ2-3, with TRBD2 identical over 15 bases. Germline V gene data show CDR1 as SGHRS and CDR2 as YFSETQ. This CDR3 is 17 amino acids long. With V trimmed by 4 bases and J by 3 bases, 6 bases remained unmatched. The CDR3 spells CASSHGLAGGWTDTQYF. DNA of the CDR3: TGCGCCAGCAGCCACGGACTAGCGGGAGGGTGGACAGATACGCAGTATTTT.

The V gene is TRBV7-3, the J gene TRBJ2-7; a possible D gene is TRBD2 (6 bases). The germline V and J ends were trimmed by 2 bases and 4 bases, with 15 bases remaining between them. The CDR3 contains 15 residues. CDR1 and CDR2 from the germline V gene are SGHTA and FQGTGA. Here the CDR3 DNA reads TGTGCCAGCAGCTTATCGGGCGGGGCCGCATACGAGCAGTACTTC. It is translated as CASSLSGGAAYEQYF.

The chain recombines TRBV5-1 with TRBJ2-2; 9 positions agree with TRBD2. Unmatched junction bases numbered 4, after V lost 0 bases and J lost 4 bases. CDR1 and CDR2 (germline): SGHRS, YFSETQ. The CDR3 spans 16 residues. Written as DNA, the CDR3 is TGCGCCAGCAGCTTGGGGAGCGGGGGGAGCACCGGGGAGCTGTTTTTT. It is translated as CASSLGSGGSTGELFF.

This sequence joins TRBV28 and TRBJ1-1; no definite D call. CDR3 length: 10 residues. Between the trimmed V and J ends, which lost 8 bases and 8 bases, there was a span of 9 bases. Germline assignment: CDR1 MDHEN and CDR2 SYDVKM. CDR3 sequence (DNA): TGTGCCAGCTGGAGGTCGGAAGCTTTCTTT. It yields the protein CASWRSEAFF.

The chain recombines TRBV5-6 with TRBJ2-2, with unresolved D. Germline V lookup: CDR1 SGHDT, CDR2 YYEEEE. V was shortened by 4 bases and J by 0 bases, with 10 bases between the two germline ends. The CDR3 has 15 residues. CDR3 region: CASSLLGTNTGELFF. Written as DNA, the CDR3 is TGTGCCAGCAGCCTGTTGGGGACGAACACCGGGGAGCTGTTTTTT.

CDR3: CASSGPGQGSYNEQFF. The CDR3 DNA reads as TGTGCCAGCAGCGGACCGGGACAGGGGTCCTACAATGAGCAGTTCTTC. The chain is built from TRBV5-4 and TRBJ2-1; 10 positions match TRBD1. Germline CDR1 is SGHNT and CDR2 is YYREEE (reference sequence). This CDR3 spans 16 amino acids. Trimming at V came to 4 bases and at J to 1 base, leaving 5 bases not matched to a gene.

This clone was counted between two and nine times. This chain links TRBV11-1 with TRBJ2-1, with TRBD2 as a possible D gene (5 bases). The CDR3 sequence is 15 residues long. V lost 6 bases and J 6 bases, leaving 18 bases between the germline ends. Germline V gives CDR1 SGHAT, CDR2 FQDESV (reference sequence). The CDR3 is CASSRGRASTNEQFF. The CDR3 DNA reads TGTGCCAGCAGTCGAGGTAGGGCTAGCACCAATGAGCAGTTCTTC.

The CDR3 sequence is CASSPLPGQLTYGYTF. The CDR3 nucleotides are TGTGCCAGCAGCCCTCTACCGGGACAGCTTACCTATGGCTACACCTTC. The gene calls are TRBV7-2 and TRBJ1-2, with 7 bases aligning to TRBD1. CDR3 length: 16 residues. CDR1 is SGHTA and CDR2 is FQGNSA in the germline V gene. Trimming removed 5 bases from V and 4 bases from J; junction bases left unmatched: 13.